The 20 T cell receptor beta chains listed next were all sequenced from one sample in a study of blood T cell repertoires in COVID-19. The repertoire was sequenced with immunoSEQ multiplex PCR; TCRdb's copy has only in-frame clones and lacks some. The sample holds roughly 100,000 clones, less than 85% seen once. The sample taken for sequencing was peripheral blood. Receptors originate from a woman in her seventies with active or convalescent COVID-19.

This rearrangement joins TRBV19 to TRBJ1-2; D might be TRBD1 (5 bases). The V end lost 9 bases, the J end lost 6 bases, and 14 bases lay between the germline ends. From germline, CDR1 is LNHDA and CDR2 SQIVND (reference sequence). CDR3 length: 12 residues. CDR3: CASPNRLHGYTF. The CDR3 DNA sequence: TGTGCCAGCCCGAACAGGTTACATGGCTACACCTTC.

The J gene is TRBJ1-2, the V gene TRBV27; TRBD1 might be the D (6 bases). CDR3 size: 13 residues. Trimming removed 2 bases at V and 7 bases at J, with 11 bases between. Per germline, CDR1 MNHEY and CDR2 SMNVEV (reference sequence). In nucleotides, the CDR3 is TGTGCCAGCAGTTTAAACAGGGCGGGTGGCTACACCTTC. This codes for CASSLNRAGGYTF.

The chain uses TRBV24-1 and TRBJ2-7; tentative D call: TRBD1 (5 bases). The length of the CDR3 is 14 residues. Trimming cost V 3 bases and J 2 bases, with 10 bases left between them. Germline lookup yields CDR1 KGHDR and CDR2 SFDVKD. DNA of the CDR3: TGTGCCACCAGTGATCAACAGGTACCCTACGAGCAGTACTTC. Its translation: CATSDQQVPYEQYF.

This clone was seen only once. The V call is TRBV28, the J call TRBJ1-2; 9 positions match TRBD1. The J segment lost 4 bases and the V segment lost 6 bases, leaving 12 bases of the junction unmatched. Germline V gene lookup returns CDR1 MDHEN and CDR2 SYDVKM. The CDR3 has 16 amino acids. For the CDR3, the DNA is TGTGCCAGCAGCCTCAACCACAGGGGGCAGGGCTATGGCTACACCTTC. This codes for CASSLNHRGQGYGYTF.

V is TRBV7-2 and J is TRBJ2-4; a possible D gene is TRBD2 (5 bases). V gave up 1 base and J gave up 8 bases, with 15 bases separating them. CDR1 and CDR2 from the germline V gene are SGHTA and FQGNSA. The CDR3 totals 15 residues. The CDR3 is CASSLGWGARDIQYF. In DNA, the CDR3 is TGTGCCAGCAGCTTAGGTTGGGGAGCTAGGGACATTCAGTACTTC.

The chain employs TRBV6-5 and TRBJ1-3; TRBD1 is a possible D gene (6 bases). Germline loops: CDR1 MNHEY, CDR2 SVGAGI. The length of the CDR3 is 12 residues. Trimming stripped 7 bases from V and 8 bases from J, with 12 bases between. The CDR3 here is CASNSQGDTIYF. Here the CDR3 DNA reads TGTGCCAGCAATTCACAGGGAGACACCATATATTTT.

The rearrangement links TRBV18 to TRBJ1-1; 9 bases match TRBD1. This CDR3 has 14 residues. Germline V gene lookup returns CDR1 KGHSH and CDR2 LQKENI. Trimming removed 6 bases from V and 1 base from J; junction bases left unmatched: 3. CDR3 nucleotides: TGTGCCAGCTCCCGGGGACAGGGGAACACTGAAGCTTTCTTT. Translating it yields CASSRGQGNTEAFF.

The chain links TRBV18 to TRBJ1-1; D unresolved. With 6 bases removed from V and 0 bases from J, the gap between germline ends came to 11 bases. The germline V gene encodes CDR1 KGHSH and CDR2 LQKENI. The CDR3 totals 14 residues. In DNA form, the CDR3 reads TGTGCCAGCTCCCGGGAACAGTTGAACACTGAAGCTTTCTTT. Protein: CASSREQLNTEAFF.

The chain has TRBV28 and TRBJ1-1; D possibly corresponds to TRBD1 (5 bases). The germline V and J ends were trimmed by 6 bases and 1 base, with 15 bases remaining between them. CDR1 and CDR2 from the germline V gene are MDHEN and SYDVKM. The CDR3 is made up of 15 amino acids. The CDR3 nucleotides read TGTGCCAGCAGCCTGACGGGGGTTACGAACACTGAAGCTTTCTTT. This sequence encodes CASSLTGVTNTEAFF.

The chain recombines TRBV7-9 with TRBJ1-2, with 11 bases that match TRBD1. Germline V gene lookup returns CDR1 SEHNR and CDR2 FQNEAQ (reference sequence). The CDR3 consists of 14 residues. The trim removed 7 bases at V and 4 bases at J, leaving 5 bases unmatched. Here the CDR3 DNA reads TGTGCCAGCACCCCCGGGACAGGGGGCTATGGCTACACCTTC. This sequence encodes CASTPGTGGYGYTF.

The chain couples TRBV7-6 to TRBJ1-3; 10 bases match TRBD1. V lost 0 bases to trimming and J lost 6 bases; unmatched junction nucleotides: 2. CDR3 size: 15 residues. CDR1 and CDR2 (germline): SGHVS, FNYEAQ. The CDR3 bases are TGTGCCAGCAGCTTAGCCGGGACAGGGGCAAACACCATATATTTT. It specifies CASSLAGTGANTIYF.

The genes are TRBV9 and TRBJ2-2; a possible D gene is TRBD2 (7 bases). Germline V CDR1 and CDR2: SGDLS, YYNGEE. The CDR3 loop spans 14 amino acids. V was pared by 7 bases and J by 10 bases, with 20 bases between. The CDR3, as DNA: TGTGCCAGCGGAGGCACGGGGGGACACTCGGAGCTGTTTTTT. This sequence encodes CASGGTGGHSELFF.

The V call is TRBV5-1, the J call TRBJ2-1, with TRBD2 matching 16 bases. V shed 0 bases, J shed 0 bases, and the junction held 9 bases outside the gene matches. Germline CDR1 and CDR2: SGHRS and YFSETQ. This CDR3 region has 21 residues. In DNA, the CDR3 is TGCGCCAGCAGCTTGGGGTTGGGGACTAGCGGGAGGGCCCGCTCCTACAATGAGCAGTTCTTC. This gives the protein CASSLGLGTSGRARSYNEQFF.

The chain uses TRBV2 and TRBJ2-5; D is undetermined. CDR1 and CDR2 (germline): SNHLY, FYNNEI. Deletions cut 6 bases from V and 1 base from J, with 3 bases between. The CDR3 contains 11 residues. CDR3 sequence reads: CASRAQETQYF. The CDR3 DNA is TGTGCCAGCAGGGCCCAAGAGACCCAGTACTTC.

The rearrangement uses TRBV7-6 and TRBJ1-4; D may be TRBD1 (6 bases). The germline V gene encodes CDR1 SGHVS and CDR2 FNYEAQ. The CDR3 length is 16 residues. The V end lost 5 bases, the J end lost 8 bases, and 21 bases lay between the germline ends. The CDR3 nucleotides are TGTGCCAGCAGCCCAACTAGTGGGGGCCCGGGGGAAAAACTGTTTTTT. It yields the protein CASSPTSGGPGEKLFF.

The rearrangement links TRBV18 to TRBJ2-1; the match to TRBD2 covers 10 bases. V was clipped by 0 bases and J by 8 bases; unmatched bases: 4. From germline, CDR1 is KGHSH and CDR2 LQKENI. The CDR3 is made up of 15 amino acids. Here the CDR3 DNA reads TGTGCCAGCTCACCACCCCCTAGCGGGAGAGATGAGCAGTTCTTC. It encodes CASSPPPSGRDEQFF.

A few counts support this clone. The CDR3 DNA reads TGTGCCAGCAGCCCGGACGGGACTAGCGGCTCCTACGAGCAGTACTTC. This sequence encodes CASSPDGTSGSYEQYF. The gene calls are TRBV7-9 and TRBJ2-7; 11 positions match TRBD2. V was pared by 5 bases and J by 0 bases, with 6 bases of the junction left unmatched. CDR1 SEHNR and CDR2 FQNEAQ come from the germline V gene (reference sequence). This CDR3 has 16 amino acids.

The chain uses TRBV18 and TRBJ2-1; TRBD2 matches 10 bases. Losses at the gene ends were 2 bases for V and 7 bases for J; bases not matched to a gene: 8. This CDR3 is 16 amino acids long. Germline V gene lookup returns CDR1 KGHSH and CDR2 LQKENI. DNA of the CDR3: TGTGCCAGCTCACCAAGACTAGCGGGCACGGGGAATGAGCAGTTCTTC. This encodes CASSPRLAGTGNEQFF.

The chain joins TRBV6-2 or TRBV6-3 to TRBJ2-5, with a possible D match to TRBD1 (5 bases). Germline-derived CDR1 and CDR2 are MNHEY and SVGEGT. The CDR3 has 15 amino acids. The V and J ends lost 4 bases and 0 bases respectively, with 12 bases between them. The CDR3 loop is CASSSGLGDQETQYF. DNA for the CDR3: TGTGCCAGCAGTTCAGGTCTAGGGGACCAAGAGACCCAGTACTTC.

This clone occurred a few times. The chain carries TRBV29-1 and TRBJ2-6; D possibly corresponds to TRBD2 (6 bases). The germline CDR1 and CDR2 sequences are SQVTM and ANQGSEA. This CDR3 has 14 residues. V was pared by 7 bases and J by 4 bases, with 14 bases between. The DNA of the CDR3 is TGCAGCGCTGGGGACTTGGAGGGGGCCAACGTCCTGACTTTC. It codes for CSAGDLEGANVLTF.